Each of the 7 T cell receptor beta chains below was sequenced from the same sample in a study of blood T cell repertoires in COVID-19. Clones were read by immunoSEQ multiplex PCR, and TCRdb kept only the in-frame ones, dropping some. The sample has some 260,000 clones, under 95% seen once. The source material was PBMCs or T cells enriched from blood (not recorded which). All receptors derive from a woman between 18 and 30 years old who had recovered from COVID-19.

This clone came up a few times. The V gene is TRBV7-9, the J gene TRBJ1-2; D remains ambiguous. V lost 4 bases to trimming and J lost 5 bases, with 11 bases between them. Germline loops: CDR1 SEHNR, CDR2 FQNEAQ (reference sequence). This CDR3 is 13 amino acids long. The CDR3 sequence: CASSSGRGYGYTF. In nucleotides, the CDR3 is TGTGCCAGCAGCTCCGGACGGGGATATGGCTACACCTTC.

V is TRBV21-1 and J is TRBJ2-5; the table's D call, TRBD2, was not checked against the DNA. TRBV21-1 is a listed pseudogene. The CDR3 has 17 residues. CDR3 coding DNA: TGTGCCAGCAGCAACGGTGCACCCCCACCGTGTTTCGGGACCCAGTACTTC. It yields the protein CASSNGAPPPCFGTQYF.

This chain links TRBV4-1 with TRBJ1-1; D is ambiguous. Per germline, CDR1 MGHRA and CDR2 YSYEKL. V lost 1 base, J lost 4 bases, and 10 bases lay in between. The CDR3 totals 14 residues. CDR3 sequence (DNA): TGCGCCAGCAGCCAAGTGTTTGGGAGCACTGAAGCTTTCTTT. It encodes CASSQVFGSTEAFF.

This clone was detected a few times. The chain carries TRBV6-5 and TRBJ2-1; 13 bases match TRBD2. The V gene's germline CDR1 is MNHEY and CDR2 SVGAGI. This CDR3 contains 14 residues. V shed 6 bases, J shed 12 bases, and the junction held 8 bases outside the gene matches. The CDR3 reads CASRTSGRGTGQFF. CDR3 DNA: TGTGCCAGCAGAACTAGCGGGAGGGGTACCGGGCAGTTCTTC.

The chain couples TRBV7-8 to TRBJ1-3; TRBD1 matches 7 bases. V dropped 1 base and J dropped 0; count of bases not matched to a gene: 6. This CDR3 contains 17 residues. The germline V gene has CDR1 SGHVS and CDR2 FQNEAQ. The CDR3 nucleotides are TGTGCCAGCAGCTTAGTGACTAGGGGGCTCTCTGGAAACACCATATATTTT. It is translated as CASSLVTRGLSGNTIYF. Complete variable domain (other parts from reference TRBV7-8 and TRBJ1-3): GAGVSQSPRYKVAKRGQDVALRCDPISGHVSLFWYQQALGQGPEFLTYFQNEAQLDKSGLPSDRFFAERPEGSVSTLKIQRTQQEDSAVYLCASSLVTRGLSGNTIYFGEGSWLTVV.

The chain has TRBV18 and TRBJ1-1; 9 nucleotides line up with TRBD1. The trim removed 3 bases at V and 1 base at J, leaving 3 bases unmatched. Germline loops: CDR1 KGHSH, CDR2 LQKENI. CDR3 length: 15 residues. The CDR3 sequence: CASSPRDRANTEAFF. DNA of the CDR3: TGTGCCAGCTCACCCAGGGACAGGGCGAACACTGAAGCTTTCTTT. The whole variable domain, remainder taken from reference TRBV18 and TRBJ1-1, is NAGVMQNPRHLVRRRGQEARLRCSPMKGHSHVYWYRQLPEEGLKFMVYLQKENIIDESGMPKERFSAEFPKEGPSILRIQQVVRGDSAAYFCASSPRDRANTEAFFGQGTRLTVV.

The rearrangement links TRBV11-3 to TRBJ1-1, with a tentative D call TRBD1 (5 bases). There are 16 residues in the CDR3. Trimming removed 1 base at V and 4 bases at J, with 16 bases between. The germline V gene has CDR1 SGHNT and CDR2 YENEEA. CDR3 protein: CASSLGKVGGVTEAFF. In DNA, the CDR3 is TGTGCCAGCAGCTTAGGAAAGGTGGGAGGGGTCACTGAAGCTTTCTTT.